What follows are 31 T cell receptor beta chains derived from one specimen sequenced in a study of blood T cell repertoires in COVID-19. The assay was immunoSEQ multiplex PCR, and TCRdb's table has in-frame clones only and misses some. The sample lists more than 80,000 clones; approximately 80% were seen once. Source material: peripheral blood. The receptors originated from a woman older than 75 with active or convalescent COVID-19.

The chain combines TRBV7-2 with TRBJ1-2; 10 bases line up with TRBD1. The V and J ends lost 5 bases and 4 bases, in that order; junction bases with no gene match: 7. The CDR3 length is 15 residues. Germline-derived CDR1 and CDR2 are SGHTA and FQGNSA. This CDR3 is CASSPDRGQGYGYTF. The CDR3 DNA reads TGTGCCAGCAGCCCAGACAGGGGGCAGGGCTATGGCTACACCTTC. The variable domain in full, completed from reference TRBV7-2 and TRBJ1-2, reads GAGVSQSPSNKVTEKGKDVELRCDPISGHTALYWYRQSLGQGLEFLIYFQGNSAPDKSGLPSDRFSAERTGGSVSTLTIQRTQQEDSAVYLCASSPDRGQGYGYTFGSGTRLTVV.

This clone has just a few counts. The chain has TRBV20-1 and TRBJ1-5; D gene unclear. From germline, CDR1 is DFQATT and CDR2 SNEGSKA (reference sequence). Trimming stripped 3 bases from V and 3 bases from J, with 12 bases between. The CDR3 covers 14 residues. The CDR3 protein is CSASLGQNNQPQHF. The CDR3 region has the DNA TGCAGTGCTAGTCTTGGGCAGAACAATCAGCCCCAGCATTTT.

This rearrangement joins TRBV6-5 to TRBJ2-6; TRBD1 might be the D (6 bases). Between the trimmed V and J ends, which lost 8 bases and 2 bases, there was a span of 10 bases. The CDR3 loop spans 14 amino acids. CDR1 is MNHEY and CDR2 is SVGAGI in the germline V gene. The CDR3 coding sequence is TGTGCCAGCCTAGAGGGGGCTGGGGCCAACGTCCTGACTTTC. Encoded protein: CASLEGAGANVLTF.

This clone was counted between two and nine times. The V and J genes are TRBV3-1 (or the pseudogene TRBV3-2) and TRBJ1-6; 8 nucleotides agree with TRBD1. This CDR3 has 15 amino acids. Germline V gene sequence: CDR1 LGHDT, CDR2 YNNKEL (reference sequence). Germline trimming cut 0 bases from V and 9 bases from J; bases unmatched to any gene: 4. The CDR3, as DNA: TGTGCCAGCAGCCAAGAAGCAGGGGGCATTTCACCCCTCCACTTT. Residues: CASSQEAGGISPLHF.

This chain connects TRBV7-2 to TRBJ1-3; 10 bases align to TRBD1. The CDR3 sequence is 14 residues long. The trim removed 4 bases at V and 4 bases at J, leaving 1 base unmatched. Germline assignment: CDR1 SGHTA and CDR2 FQGNSA. In DNA, the CDR3 is TGTGCCAGCAGCTCGACAGGGGGCGGAAACACCATATATTTT. Encoded protein: CASSSTGGGNTIYF.

Only one count was recorded for this clone. The CDR3: CASSVGGLAEPEQFF. CDR3 bases: TGTGCCAGCAGCGTAGGGGGGCTAGCGGAGCCTGAGCAGTTCTTC. V and J are TRBV9 and TRBJ2-1; D perhaps matches TRBD2 (7 bases). This CDR3 contains 15 residues. Trimming took off 0 bases at V and 9 bases at J, with 16 bases between the two ends. The germline gives CDR1 SGDLS, CDR2 YYNGEE.

The chain carries TRBV7-6 and TRBJ2-7; TRBD2 is a possible D gene (6 bases). This CDR3 region has 15 residues. Germline values: CDR1 SGHVS, CDR2 FNYEAQ. The V gene lost 4 bases and the J gene lost 2 bases, with 15 bases spanning the gap. Here the CDR3 DNA reads TGTGCCAGCAGCTCCCGTGCGGGACCCGCCTACGAGCAGTACTTC. Its translation: CASSSRAGPAYEQYF. Filled out from reference TRBV7-6 and TRBJ2-7, the complete variable domain reads GAGVSQSPRYKVTKRGQDVALRCDPISGHVSLYWYRQALGQGPEFLTYFNYEAQQDKSGLPNDRFSAERPEGSISTLTIQRTEQRDSAMYRCASSSRAGPAYEQYFGPGTRLTVT.

The rearrangement links TRBV15 to TRBJ1-2; 9 bases fit TRBD1. The CDR3 spans 15 residues. Trimming took 0 bases from V and 4 from J; bases not matched to a gene: 3. The germline V gene has CDR1 LNHNV and CDR2 YYDKDF (reference sequence). CDR3 loop: CATSRDRQGGYGYTF. CDR3 in DNA: TGTGCCACCAGCAGAGATAGACAGGGGGGCTATGGCTACACCTTC.

The CDR3 is CASSSDLPRSRQYF. CDR3 nucleotide sequence: TGTGCCAGTAGTTCAGACTTACCTAGGTCTCGGCAGTACTTC. This rearrangement joins TRBV19 to TRBJ2-7; D gene unclear. This CDR3 is 14 amino acids long. V lost 5 bases and J lost 9, with 20 bases in between. The germline CDR1 and CDR2 sequences are LNHDA and SQIVND (reference sequence).

This chain links TRBV11-3 with TRBJ1-1; the match to TRBD1 covers 7 bases. Germline V lookup: CDR1 SGHNT, CDR2 YENEEA. V trimming: 2 bases; J trimming: 3 bases; junction bases outside the gene matches: 0. The CDR3 spans 13 residues. CDR3 coding DNA: TGTGCCAGCAGCTTAACAGGGGACACTGAAGCTTTCTTT. The encoded protein is CASSLTGDTEAFF.

The chain is built from TRBV7-9 and TRBJ1-2; D might be TRBD1 (6 bases). CDR1 SEHNR and CDR2 FQNEAQ come from the germline V gene (reference sequence). The CDR3 sequence is 17 residues long. V was trimmed by 8 bases and J by 1 base, leaving 23 bases between them. The CDR3 sequence is CASRAAGTPKINYGYTF. In DNA, the CDR3 is TGTGCCAGCCGCGCCGCCGGGACACCAAAGATTAACTATGGCTACACCTTC.

The chain carries TRBV9 and TRBJ1-3; possibly TRBD1 for D (6 bases). CDR1 and CDR2 (germline): SGDLS, YYNGEE. The CDR3 extends over 15 amino acids. V was cut by 5 bases and J by 3 bases, with 15 bases left in between. The CDR3 is CASSEGWGLGNTIYF. The DNA of the CDR3 is TGTGCCAGCAGTGAGGGTTGGGGGCTTGGAAACACCATATATTTT.

This sequence joins TRBV20-1 and TRBJ2-5; D uncertain. Germline V gene sequence: CDR1 DFQATT, CDR2 SNEGSKA (reference sequence). With 6 bases removed from V and 1 base from J, the gap between germline ends came to 6 bases. This CDR3 region has 11 residues. The CDR3 region has the DNA TGCAGTGCCGCGATCCAAGAGACCCAGTACTTC. This gives the protein CSAAIQETQYF.

This clone came up once. The chain carries TRBV7-3 and TRBJ1-1; D perhaps matches TRBD1 (6 bases). Germline V gene lookup returns CDR1 SGHTA and CDR2 FQGTGA. This CDR3 spans 13 amino acids. Trimming left V 5 bases short and J 1 base short, with 8 bases between. The CDR3 nucleotides read TGTGCCAGCAGCCAACAGGGGAACACTGAAGCTTTCTTT. The encoded protein is CASSQQGNTEAFF.

The J gene is TRBJ1-3, the V gene TRBV5-4, with TRBD1 matching 10 bases. Germline V gives CDR1 SGHNT, CDR2 YYREEE (reference sequence). Trimming removed 2 bases from V and 2 bases from J; junction bases left unmatched: 1. This CDR3 spans 15 amino acids. The CDR3, as DNA: TGTGCCAGCAGCTTAGGGACAGGGGCTGGAAACACCATATATTTT. This translates into CASSLGTGAGNTIYF.

V usage is TRBV9 and J usage is TRBJ1-1; D not resolved. The V end was cut by 6 bases, the J end by 1 base, with 19 bases between. CDR1 and CDR2 from the germline V gene are SGDLS and YYNGEE. The CDR3 covers 16 residues. In DNA form, the CDR3 reads TGTGCCAGCAAACCGGAAACGGGGAGGGAGAACACTGAAGCTTTCTTT. Its protein product is CASKPETGRENTEAFF. Variable domain in full (rest from reference TRBV9 and TRBJ1-1): DSGVTQTPKHLITATGQRVTLRCSPRSGDLSVYWYQQSLDQGLQFLIQYYNGEERAKGNILERFSAQQFPDLHSELNLSSLELGDSALYFCASKPETGRENTEAFFGQGTRLTVV.

The rearrangement uses TRBV19 and TRBJ2-7, with TRBD1 matching over 8 bases. The CDR3 extends over 17 amino acids. Germline V gene sequence: CDR1 LNHDA, CDR2 SQIVND (reference sequence). Unmatched junction bases numbered 11, after V lost 4 bases and J lost 0 bases. The CDR3 sequence is CASSNPARTGTSYEQYF. The CDR3 bases are TGTGCCAGTAGTAACCCAGCCAGGACAGGGACCTCCTACGAGCAGTACTTC.

This chain uses TRBV10-3 with TRBJ2-2; 9 bases line up with TRBD2. J was trimmed by 3 bases and V by 2 bases; bases with no gene match: 7. The CDR3 spans 17 residues. CDR1 and CDR2 from the germline V gene are ENHRY and SYGVKD. The CDR3 DNA follows: TGTGCCATCAGTGAGAACGCGGGAGGGCCCTACACCGGGGAGCTGTTTTTT. Its translation is CAISENAGGPYTGELFF.

The V call is TRBV29-1, the J call TRBJ2-5; D is ambiguous. In germline, CDR1 is SQVTM, CDR2 ANQGSEA. The CDR3 runs to 11 residues. V was clipped by 6 bases and J by 2 bases, with 7 bases between them. CDR3 sequence (DNA): TGCAGCGTACTTAAACAAGAGACCCAGTACTTC. It codes for CSVLKQETQYF.

This clone was observed a few times. The CDR3 sequence: CASSLDSMNTEAFF. CDR3 bases: TGTGCCAGCAGCTTGGACAGCATGAACACTGAAGCTTTCTTT. The chain carries TRBV5-4 and TRBJ1-1; D call uncertain. V lost 0 bases, J lost 0 bases, and 6 bases lay in between. This CDR3 region has 14 residues. Germline lookup yields CDR1 SGHNT and CDR2 YYREEE (reference sequence).

The gene calls are TRBV9 and TRBJ1-1; 7 bases are shared with TRBD1. V lost 4 bases, J lost 5 bases, and 8 bases stayed unmatched. The CDR3 spans 14 residues. CDR1 is SGDLS and CDR2 is YYNGEE in the germline V gene. The CDR3: CASSLGTVRTEAFF. In DNA, the CDR3 is TGTGCCAGCAGCCTAGGGACAGTCAGGACTGAAGCTTTCTTT.

This chain joins TRBV9 and TRBJ2-5; 10 bases agree with TRBD2. V gave up 0 bases and J gave up 5 bases; unmatched junction bases: 10. The CDR3 runs to 17 residues. Germline values: CDR1 SGDLS, CDR2 YYNGEE. The CDR3 DNA follows: TGTGCCAGCAGCGTAGGCAGCGGGGGGGCCTTCGGGGAGACCCAGTACTTC. Its protein product is CASSVGSGGAFGETQYF. The complete variable domain, with remaining parts taken from reference TRBV9 and TRBJ2-5, reads DSGVTQTPKHLITATGQRVTLRCSPRSGDLSVYWYQQSLDQGLQFLIQYYNGEERAKGNILERFSAQQFPDLHSELNLSSLELGDSALYFCASSVGSGGAFGETQYFGPGTRLLVL.

This chain links TRBV29-1 with TRBJ1-1; 8 bases fit TRBD1. The CDR3 has 13 residues. CDR1 is SQVTM and CDR2 is ANQGSEA in the germline V gene. The V and J ends lost 5 bases and 4 bases, in that order; junction bases with no gene match: 6. CDR3 in DNA: TGCAGCGTTTGTACAGGGGGGGGCACTGAAGCTTTCTTT. Amino acids: CSVCTGGGTEAFF.

This sequence joins TRBV5-5 and TRBJ1-4, with D maybe TRBD1 (5 bases). Germline V gives CDR1 SGHKS, CDR2 YYEKEE (reference sequence). This CDR3 region has 13 residues. Trimming cost V 4 bases and J 7 bases, with 11 bases left between them. CDR3 residues: CASSSAGREKLFF. The CDR3 region has the DNA TGTGCCAGCAGCAGCGCAGGGCGTGAAAAACTGTTTTTT.

The rearrangement links TRBV7-3 to TRBJ2-2; D may be TRBD1 (7 bases). The CDR3 sequence is 16 residues long. Deletions cut 0 bases from V and 4 bases from J, with 12 bases between. Germline CDR1 is SGHTA and CDR2 is FQGTGA. The CDR3 is CASSLTRGQSTGELFF. CDR3 nucleotide sequence: TGTGCCAGCAGCTTAACGCGGGGACAGAGCACCGGGGAGCTGTTTTTT.

The chain links TRBV28 to TRBJ2-7, with D uncertain. This CDR3 region has 13 residues. With 6 bases removed from V and 3 bases from J, the gap between germline ends came to 12 bases. Per the germline V gene, CDR1 is MDHEN and CDR2 is SYDVKM. This CDR3 reads CASSPPSYYEQYF. The CDR3 DNA sequence: TGTGCCAGCAGCCCCCCAAGCTACTACGAGCAGTACTTC.

This rearrangement joins TRBV19 to TRBJ2-5; perhaps TRBD2 as D (5 bases). Trimming left V 4 bases short and J 5 bases short, with 17 bases between. Germline V CDR1 and CDR2: LNHDA, SQIVND (reference sequence). CDR3 length: 15 residues. CDR3 sequence (DNA): TGTGCCAGTAGTAACTCACGCCCGGAGGCGGAGACCCAGTACTTC. Its protein is CASSNSRPEAETQYF.

This clone was picked up a small number of times. The V and J genes are TRBV29-1 and TRBJ2-3, with 8 nucleotides matching TRBD1. The CDR3 sequence is 13 residues long. V was clipped by 1 base and J by 3 bases; unmatched bases: 0. CDR1 and CDR2 (germline): SQVTM, ANQGSEA. The chain's CDR3 is CSVEGQGTDTQYF. For the CDR3, the DNA is TGCAGCGTTGAAGGACAGGGGACAGATACGCAGTATTTT.

The V and J genes are TRBV7-2 and TRBJ1-6; TRBD1 is a possible D gene (5 bases). This CDR3 region has 15 residues. The V gene lost 2 bases and the J gene lost 15 bases, with 20 bases spanning the gap. Germline CDR1 and CDR2: SGHTA and FQGNSA. As DNA, the CDR3 is TGTGCCAGCAGCTTATCCGCGGGGCGAGTTGATGACCTCCACTTT. Its protein product is CASSLSAGRVDDLHF.

The chain recombines TRBV5-1 with TRBJ2-7; 8 bases agree with TRBD1. V was pared by 0 bases and J by 2 bases, with 7 bases of the junction left unmatched. CDR1 SGHRS and CDR2 YFSETQ come from the germline V gene. CDR3 size: 16 residues. DNA for the CDR3: TGCGCCAGCAGCTTGGCCCCGGGACAGGTAACCTACGAGCAGTACTTC. It is translated as CASSLAPGQVTYEQYF.

The chain employs TRBV19 and TRBJ2-2, with 10 bases aligning to TRBD1. The CDR3 has 15 residues. In germline, CDR1 is LNHDA, CDR2 SQIVND (reference sequence). V dropped 5 bases and J dropped 5; count of bases not matched to a gene: 5. The CDR3 protein is CASSSWTGGTGELFF. The CDR3 DNA follows: TGTGCCAGTAGTTCCTGGACAGGGGGAACCGGGGAGCTGTTTTTT.